The 27 T cell receptor beta chains below all came from one sample that was sequenced in a study of cytomegalovirus exposure and HLA in healthy donors. The PCR had 60 Vbeta and 13 Jbeta primers. Assay: immunoSEQ multiplex PCR; the TCRdb copy retains only in-frame clones and omits some. Of some 180,000 clones in the sample, roughly 80% were seen once. The sample comprised PBMCs. The source is a man aged 35 to 55 in good health and CMV-seropositive.

This clone was counted a single time. This sequence joins TRBV7-9 and TRBJ2-1; 9 positions agree with TRBD2. The germline V gene has CDR1 SEHNR and CDR2 FQNEAQ (reference sequence). The CDR3 is 17 amino acids. Losses at the gene ends were 1 base for V and 7 bases for J; bases not matched to a gene: 11. CDR3 DNA sequence: TGTGCCAGCAGCTTAGTGTGGGCGGGAGGGCCGGGGAATGAGCAGTTCTTC. It specifies CASSLVWAGGPGNEQFF.

The V and J genes are TRBV4-3 and TRBJ1-5, with D tentatively TRBD1 (5 bases). The CDR3 contains 15 residues. Germline values: CDR1 LGHNA, CDR2 YSLEER. Trimming stripped 4 bases from V and 6 bases from J, with 16 bases between. For the CDR3, the DNA is TGCGCCAGCAGCCCCGAGGAGGGGAGGGGTCAGCCCCAGCATTTT. It specifies CASSPEEGRGQPQHF.

This chain uses TRBV19 with TRBJ2-3; D unclear. V lost 4 bases, J lost 2 bases, and 16 bases lay in between. CDR3 length: 16 residues. From germline, CDR1 is LNHDA and CDR2 SQIVND (reference sequence). CDR3 nucleotide sequence: TGTGCCAGTAGTACCGTGGAGACCAGACCCACAGATACGCAGTATTTT. It codes for CASSTVETRPTDTQYF.

The J gene is TRBJ2-7, the V gene TRBV22-1; the table's D call of TRBD2 was not tested on the DNA. TRBV22-1 is designated a pseudogene. This CDR3 has 17 amino acids. The CDR3 region is CPGSAPAGRADTYEQYF. In nucleotides, the CDR3 is TGTCCTGGGAGCGCACCGGCGGGACGAGCGGATACCTACGAGCAGTACTTC.

The rearrangement uses TRBV5-1 and TRBJ1-1; 7 bases agree with TRBD1. The ends lost 0 bases at V and 7 bases at J; junction bases unmatched: 6. CDR1 and CDR2 (germline): SGHRS, YFSETQ. This CDR3 has 14 residues. The DNA of the CDR3 is TGCGCCAGCAGCTTGGTAGGGGACAGCTATGAAGCTTTCTTT. It specifies CASSLVGDSYEAFF.

This sequence joins TRBV12-5 and TRBJ2-7; 7 positions agree with TRBD1. The CDR3 has 14 residues. The V segment lost 1 base and the J segment 2 bases; nucleotides outside the gene matches: 2. Germline V gene data show CDR1 as LGHNT and CDR2 as FRNRAP. The CDR3 region is CASGLGDSPYEQYF. In nucleotides, the CDR3 is TGTGCTAGTGGTTTGGGGGACAGTCCCTACGAGCAGTACTTC.

J is TRBJ2-1 and V is TRBV4-1, with TRBD2 matching over 10 bases. CDR1 and CDR2 from the germline V gene are MGHRA and YSYEKL. V shed 1 base and J 4 bases; nucleotides not matched to a gene: 7. The CDR3 is made up of 17 amino acids. CDR3 sequence: CASSQGTSGPPYNEQFF. DNA of the CDR3: TGCGCCAGCAGCCAAGGGACTAGCGGCCCCCCATACAATGAGCAGTTCTTC.

The chain couples TRBV2 to TRBJ2-2; TRBD1 might be the D (5 bases). This CDR3 comprises 16 residues. The germline V and J ends were trimmed by 4 bases and 5 bases, with 17 bases remaining between them. CDR1 is SNHLY and CDR2 is FYNNEI in the germline V gene. CDR3 in amino acids: CASSGRQYLVTGELFF. The CDR3 DNA reads TGTGCCAGCAGTGGTAGACAGTATTTGGTGACCGGGGAGCTGTTTTTT.

This clone was detected only a few times. The chain joins TRBV5-8 to TRBJ1-3, with TRBD1 identical over 7 bases. Germline values: CDR1 SGHTS, CDR2 YDEGEE. This CDR3 has 16 residues. V gave up 3 bases and J gave up 2 bases; unmatched junction bases: 8. CDR3 loop: CASSWGTGATGNTIYF. CDR3 bases: TGTGCCAGCAGCTGGGGCACAGGGGCCACTGGAAACACCATATATTTT.

This clone has a handful of counts. The chain has TRBV4-2 and TRBJ2-1; 10 positions match TRBD2. The CDR3 extends over 18 amino acids. The junction had 7 bases not matched to a gene; V was cut back by 0 bases and J by 2 bases. Germline V lookup: CDR1 LGHNA, CDR2 YNFKEQ. CDR3 sequence: CASSQDPSGTSAYNEQFF. The CDR3 DNA follows: TGTGCCAGCAGCCAAGATCCGTCCGGGACTAGCGCCTACAATGAGCAGTTCTTC.

As DNA, the CDR3 is TGCGCCAGCAGTGGTCAGAACACTGAAGCTTTCTTT. Its translation: CASSGQNTEAFF. This sequence joins TRBV10-1 and TRBJ1-1; D is unclear. CDR3 length: 12 residues. V was trimmed by 4 bases and J by 1 base, leaving 4 bases between them. Germline lookup yields CDR1 WNHNN and CDR2 SYGVQD (reference sequence).

As DNA, the CDR3 is TGTGCCAGCAGCTTAATTGGAATCCGGGAAGTGGGGGAAAAACTGTTTTTT. Amino acid sequence: CASSLIGIREVGEKLFF. This sequence joins TRBV7-2 and TRBJ1-4, with D hard to call. CDR1 is SGHTA, CDR2 FQGNSA, per germline. There are 17 residues in the CDR3. Trimming removed 2 bases at V and 8 bases at J, with 21 bases between.

The chain uses TRBV18 and TRBJ2-1, with 8 bases lining up with TRBD1. CDR3 length: 15 amino acids. Losses at the gene ends were 2 bases for V and 6 bases for J; bases not matched to a gene: 6. CDR1 and CDR2 from the germline V gene are KGHSH and LQKENI. Written as DNA, the CDR3 is TGTGCCAGCTCACCAAGCCTTGGACAGGGCAATGAGCAGTTCTTC. This encodes CASSPSLGQGNEQFF.

This clone is a singleton in its sample. CDR3 protein: CASSLRQGPSYEQYF. CDR3 sequence (DNA): TGTGCCAGCAGCTTGCGACAGGGGCCCTCCTACGAGCAGTACTTC. The chain has TRBV5-5 and TRBJ2-7; 8 nucleotides agree with TRBD1. The CDR3 is made up of 15 amino acids. Per the germline V gene, CDR1 is SGHKS and CDR2 is YYEKEE (reference sequence). The trim removed 1 base at V and 0 bases at J, leaving 3 bases unmatched. The full variable domain, completed using reference TRBV5-5 and TRBJ2-7, is DAGVTQSPTHLIKTRGQQVTLRCSPISGHKSVSWYQQVLGQGPQFIFQYYEKEERGRGNFPDRFSARQFPNYSSELNVNALLLGDSALYLCASSLRQGPSYEQYFGPGTRLTVT.

This clone has a handful of counts. The chain recombines TRBV11-2 with TRBJ1-2; 9 positions match TRBD1. V trimming: 0 bases; J trimming: 3 bases; junction bases outside the gene matches: 8. Germline V gives CDR1 SGHAT, CDR2 FQNNGV. The CDR3 totals 17 residues. The CDR3 DNA reads as TGTGCCAGCAGCTTAGATCGTGGACAGGGGCGAGACTATGGCTACACCTTC. Protein product: CASSLDRGQGRDYGYTF.

This sequence joins TRBV29-1 and TRBJ2-5; D gene unclear. The V gene's germline CDR1 is SQVTM and CDR2 ANQGSEA. The CDR3 spans 12 residues. V gave up 3 bases and J gave up 2 bases, with 7 bases separating them. As DNA, the CDR3 is TGCAGCGTTGAGTACAAGCAAGAGACCCAGTACTTC. Encoded protein: CSVEYKQETQYF.

J is TRBJ2-7 and V is TRBV6-1; D not resolved. Trimming pared 9 bases from V and 3 bases from J, leaving 15 bases between. This CDR3 is built from 13 residues. Germline V lookup: CDR1 MNHNS, CDR2 SASEGT. This CDR3 is CASTKASCYEQYF. In nucleotides, the CDR3 is TGTGCCAGTACCAAAGCCTCTTGCTACGAGCAGTACTTC.

A few counts support this clone. The gene calls are TRBV7-9 and TRBJ2-5; 10 bases are a match to TRBD2. Germline-derived CDR1 and CDR2 are SEHNR and FQNEAQ (reference sequence). J was trimmed by 5 bases and V by 3 bases; bases with no gene match: 6. The CDR3 extends over 15 amino acids. CDR3 bases: TGTGCCAGCAGCTTTGCTAGCGGGAGTTGGGAGACCCAGTACTTC. It is translated as CASSFASGSWETQYF.

This clone was picked up one time. The chain couples TRBV10-1 to TRBJ1-3, with D possibly TRBD1 on 5 matching bases. V lost 3 bases and J lost 1, with 10 bases in between. Germline assignment: CDR1 WNHNN and CDR2 SYGVQD (reference sequence). CDR3 length: 15 residues. The CDR3 bases are TGCGCCAGCAGTGATGGGACTCGGTCTGGAAACACCATATATTTT. This codes for CASSDGTRSGNTIYF.

CDR3 DNA sequence: TGTGCCAGCAGCAAATTGTGGGCCAATAGCTCCTATAATTCACCCCTCCACTTT. It encodes CASSKLWANSSYNSPLHF. The chain uses TRBV21-1 and TRBJ1-6; the table names TRBD1, a call not compared with the DNA. TRBV21-1 is a recognized pseudogene. This CDR3 contains 18 residues.

The chain is built from TRBV5-4 and TRBJ2-2; 11 nucleotides agree with TRBD2. The CDR3 sequence is 16 residues long. Trimming took 4 bases from V and 4 from J; bases not matched to a gene: 6. The V gene's germline CDR1 is SGHNT and CDR2 YYREEE (reference sequence). CDR3 bases: TGTGCCAGCAGCGGAACTAGCGGGAGCTTCACCGGGGAGCTGTTTTTT. Translation: CASSGTSGSFTGELFF.

The chain combines TRBV5-4 with TRBJ1-4; TRBD1 matches 8 bases. The CDR3 sequence is 15 residues long. Germline V gene sequence: CDR1 SGHNT, CDR2 YYREEE (reference sequence). Trimming removed 4 bases from V and 8 bases from J; junction bases left unmatched: 10. CDR3 amino acids: CASSQEQGGWEKLFF. The CDR3 nucleotides are TGTGCCAGCAGCCAAGAACAGGGGGGATGGGAAAAACTGTTTTTT.

This rearrangement joins TRBV7-3 to TRBJ2-7; D is uncertain. Germline assignment: CDR1 SGHTA and CDR2 FQGTGA. V was trimmed by 0 bases and J by 4 bases, leaving 13 bases between them. The CDR3 totals 15 residues. The CDR3 DNA reads TGTGCCAGCAGCTTAACGCCCGGTAGTTCTTACGAGCAGTACTTC. Translated: CASSLTPGSSYEQYF. Filled out from reference TRBV7-3 and TRBJ2-7, the complete variable domain reads GAGVSQTPSNKVTEKGKYVELRCDPISGHTALYWYRQSLGQGPEFLIYFQGTGAADDSGLPNDRFFAVRPEGSVSTLKIQRTERGDSAVYLCASSLTPGSSYEQYFGPGTRLTVT.

This chain links TRBV4-3 with TRBJ2-6, with D maybe TRBD2 (5 bases). This CDR3 region has 15 residues. Trimming took off 3 bases at V and 4 bases at J, with 10 bases between the two ends. Germline V gene data show CDR1 as LGHNA and CDR2 as YSLEER. The CDR3 sequence is CASSHLASGANVLTF. DNA for the CDR3: TGCGCCAGCAGCCACCTCGCTAGCGGGGCCAACGTCCTGACTTTC.

The CDR3 nucleotides are TGTGCCAGCTCCCCCTCGGGGGGACTCAACGTCCTGACTTTC. Its protein is CASSPSGGLNVLTF. The chain uses TRBV18 and TRBJ2-6, with TRBD2 matching 7 bases. The ends lost 6 bases at V and 9 bases at J; junction bases unmatched: 8. From germline, CDR1 is KGHSH and CDR2 LQKENI. The length of the CDR3 is 14 residues.

This chain joins TRBV12-5 and TRBJ1-6; tentative D call: TRBD1 (5 bases). CDR1 is LGHNT, CDR2 FRNRAP, per germline. Deletions cut 1 base from V and 8 bases from J, with 12 bases between. The CDR3 is 15 amino acids. The CDR3 loop reads CASGLGPQAYSPLHF. The CDR3 DNA is TGTGCTAGTGGTTTGGGACCACAGGCCTATTCACCCCTCCACTTT.

The chain couples TRBV27 to TRBJ1-1; 7 bases agree with TRBD1. CDR3 length equals 13 residues. CDR1 MNHEY and CDR2 SMNVEV come from the germline V gene (reference sequence). Trimming removed 6 bases from V and 5 bases from J; junction bases left unmatched: 6. CDR3 sequence: CASRMTGRTEAFF. The CDR3 DNA is TGTGCCAGCAGGATGACAGGGCGGACTGAAGCTTTCTTT.